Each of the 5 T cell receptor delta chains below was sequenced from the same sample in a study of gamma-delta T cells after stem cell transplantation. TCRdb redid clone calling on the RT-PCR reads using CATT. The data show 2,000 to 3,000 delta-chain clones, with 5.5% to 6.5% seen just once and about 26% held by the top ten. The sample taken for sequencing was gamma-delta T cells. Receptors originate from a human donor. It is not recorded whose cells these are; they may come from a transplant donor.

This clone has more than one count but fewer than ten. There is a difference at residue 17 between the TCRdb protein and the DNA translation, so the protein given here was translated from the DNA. CDR3 protein: CACDSLLGDTSSWDTRHMFF. In DNA, the CDR3 is TGTGCCTGTGACTCCTTACTGGGGGATACGAGCTCCTGGGACACCCGACATATGTTTTTC. The rearrangement uses TRDV2 and TRDJ3; 13 positions agree with TRDD3. Germline V gene lookup returns CDR1 GEAIGNYY and CDR2 EKD. The CDR3 is made up of 20 amino acids.

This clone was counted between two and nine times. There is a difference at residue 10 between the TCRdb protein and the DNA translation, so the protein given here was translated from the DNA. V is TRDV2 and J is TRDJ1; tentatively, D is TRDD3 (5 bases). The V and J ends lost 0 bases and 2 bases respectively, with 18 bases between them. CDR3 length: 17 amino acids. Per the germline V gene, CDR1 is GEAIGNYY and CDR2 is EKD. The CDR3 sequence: CACDTVGGGVSTDKLIF. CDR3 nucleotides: TGTGCCTGTGACACCGTGGGTGGTGGGGTATCAACCGATAAACTCATCTTT.

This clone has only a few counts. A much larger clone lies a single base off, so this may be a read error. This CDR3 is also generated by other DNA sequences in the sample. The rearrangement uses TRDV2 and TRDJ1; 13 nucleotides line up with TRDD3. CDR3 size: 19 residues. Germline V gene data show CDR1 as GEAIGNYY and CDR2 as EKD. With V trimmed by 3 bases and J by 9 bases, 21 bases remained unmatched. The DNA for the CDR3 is TGTGCCTGTGACCCCATACTGGGGGATACGCGACGCCCACCCCGGGAACTCATCTTT. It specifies CACDPILGDTRRPPRELIF.

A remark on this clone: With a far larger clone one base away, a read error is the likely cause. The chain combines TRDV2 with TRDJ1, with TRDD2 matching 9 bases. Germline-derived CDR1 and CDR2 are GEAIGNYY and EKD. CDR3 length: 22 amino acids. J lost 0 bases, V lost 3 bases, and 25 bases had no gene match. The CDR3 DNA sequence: TGTGCCTGTGACCCCCTTCCTACACTGGGGACACGAGAGGAGGGGTACACCGATAAACTCATCTTT. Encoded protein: CACDPLPTLGTREEGYTDKLIF.

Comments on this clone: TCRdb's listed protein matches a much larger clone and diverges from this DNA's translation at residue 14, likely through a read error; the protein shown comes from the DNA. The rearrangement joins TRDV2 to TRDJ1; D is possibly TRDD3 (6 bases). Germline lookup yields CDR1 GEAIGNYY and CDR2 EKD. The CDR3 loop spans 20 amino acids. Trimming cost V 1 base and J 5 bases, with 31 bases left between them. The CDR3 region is CACDTLLPSSRTGRPDKLIF. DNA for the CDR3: TGTGCCTGTGACACTCTTCTCCCTTCGAGTCGTACTGGGCGGCCAGATAAACTCATCTTT.